Listed below are T cell receptor beta chains from one sample, sequenced in a study of vaccination effects on CD4 cells after COVID-19. Antigens for these TCRs are unknown. Clones were read by immunoSEQ multiplex PCR, and TCRdb kept only the in-frame ones, dropping some. Among 35,000 to 45,000 clones listed, around 75% were seen once. The sequences come from CD4+ T cells from PBMCs cultured with a peptide pool, collected before COVID-19 vaccination. These receptors were collected from a human donor who had a prior SARS-CoV-2 infection. Each CDR3 is given with its conserved first and last residue. D genes are given only for firm matches.

TRBD2,TRBV5-3,TRBJ2-7,15,CARSQLAGLPYEQYF
TRBD1,TRBV3-1/TRBV3-2,TRBJ1-6,14,CASSQAAGGASLHF
-,TRBV27,TRBJ2-7,13,CASSRQQSYEQYF
TRBD1,TRBV9,TRBJ2-7,16,CASSPAGARGHYEQYF
-,TRBV30,TRBJ1-6,15,CAWSPRGAVKSPLHF
-,TRBV27,TRBJ1-2,14,CASSYRDLRDGYTF
-,TRBV4-2,TRBJ2-7,15,CASSQDPGRFYEQYF
-,TRBV7-2,TRBJ1-6,16,CASKAKGVSYNSPLHF
-,TRBV6-5,TRBJ2-5,13,CASRVQGPETQYF
-,TRBV6-1,TRBJ2-5,15,CASSEVGTIPETQYF
-,TRBV9,TRBJ2-1,16,CASSAYSGSSYNEQFF
-,TRBV2,TRBJ2-2,12,CASTSFTGELFF
TRBD1,TRBV11-2,TRBJ2-1,14,CASSLVNPGTGVFF
TRBD2,TRBV5-1,TRBJ2-3,16,CASSPGTSGRGDTQYF
-,TRBV7-8,TRBJ1-2,12,CASSPMGRGYTF
TRBD2,TRBV18,TRBJ2-1,16,CASSPAALAGGHEQFF
-,TRBV4-2,TRBJ2-1,16,CASSQETGRSYNEQFF
-,TRBV7-6,TRBJ2-7,15,CASSWGGTKTEEQYF
TRBD1,TRBV2,TRBJ2-5,14,CASRSQGYQETQYF
-,TRBV14,TRBJ2-2,12,CASGQNTGELFF
-,TRBV11-2,TRBJ1-1,14,CASSLTTESTEAFF
-,TRBV2,TRBJ2-6,17,CASIGRFFPSGANVLTF
-,TRBV6-5,TRBJ1-3,13,CASSYAAGNTIYF
-,TRBV18,TRBJ1-1,13,CASSLGENTEAFF
TRBD1,TRBV5-1,TRBJ1-1,12,CASSLQGEPAFF
-,TRBV29-1,TRBJ2-5,13,CSASRGSQETQYF
-,TRBV20-1,TRBJ2-7,14,CSASIRTFSYEQYF
TRBD1,TRBV27,TRBJ2-3,13,CASQKQGTDTQYF
-,TRBV30,TRBJ1-5,16,CAWSVGATWGNQPQHF
-,TRBV15,TRBJ2-6,15,CAIAPGDSGANVLTF
-,TRBV3-1/TRBV3-2,TRBJ1-1,15,CASSPYYRVGTEAFF
TRBD1,TRBV12-5,TRBJ2-3,17,CASGLVIGQGAGDTQYF
-,TRBV12-5,TRBJ1-5,13,CASALLVPAPQHF
-,TRBV4-2,TRBJ2-2,16,CASSQDGGSYTGELFF
TRBD1,TRBV6-5,TRBJ1-1,13,CASSYPGTVRAFF
TRBD2,TRBV5-1,TRBJ2-1,13,CASGSGTYNEQFF
-,TRBV9,TRBJ2-2,14,CASSGGGSIGELFF
-,TRBV2,TRBJ2-5,11,CASSESETQYF
TRBD2,TRBV7-2,TRBJ2-2,14,CASTKDLAVGELFF
-,TRBV6-6,TRBJ1-2,15,CASSAPGTQGYGYTF
-,TRBV2,TRBJ2-7,14,CASGMDRYPGEQYF
TRBD1,TRBV19,TRBJ2-1,16,CASSSLLRGPGNEQFF
TRBD2,TRBV3-1/TRBV3-2,TRBJ2-1,14,CASSQVAGINEQFF
TRBD2,TRBV30,TRBJ2-3,14,CAWTRTSGTDTQYF
TRBD2,TRBV19,TRBJ2-5,18,CASSTGTSGIPGLETQYF
TRBD1,TRBV9,TRBJ2-7,15,CASSAWDRGPGEQYF
-,TRBV23-1,TRBJ1-5,15,CASSGTMWGNQPQHF
-,TRBV7-2,TRBJ2-5,14,CASSLARRPETQYF
TRBD1,TRBV14,TRBJ2-7,16,CASSQVSGTGFYEQYF
-,TRBV19,TRBJ1-4,15,CASRPRGTFREKLFF
-,TRBV5-1,TRBJ1-2,14,CASSLGQRNYGYTF
-,TRBV7-3,TRBJ1-4,14,CASSPDATNEKLFF
-,TRBV3-1/TRBV3-2,TRBJ1-1,15,CASSPIPSGITEAFF
TRBD1,TRBV6-5,TRBJ2-7,13,CASSTGGAAEQYF
-,TRBV7-3,TRBJ1-6,13,CASSWRQDSPLHF
-,TRBV6-5,TRBJ2-1,14,CASSYSKGLGEQFF
-,TRBV11-2,TRBJ2-1,12,CASSLSPSAQFF